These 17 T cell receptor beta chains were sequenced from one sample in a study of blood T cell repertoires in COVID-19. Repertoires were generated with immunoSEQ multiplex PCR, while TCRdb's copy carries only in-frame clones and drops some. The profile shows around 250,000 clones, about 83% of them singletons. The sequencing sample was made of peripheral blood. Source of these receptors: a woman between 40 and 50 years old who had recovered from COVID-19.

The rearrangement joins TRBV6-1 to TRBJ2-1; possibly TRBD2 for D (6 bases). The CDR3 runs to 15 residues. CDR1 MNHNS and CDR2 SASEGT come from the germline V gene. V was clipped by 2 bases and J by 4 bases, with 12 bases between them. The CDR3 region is CASSEWTGAYNEQFF. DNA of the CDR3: TGTGCCAGCAGTGAATGGACGGGAGCTTACAATGAGCAGTTCTTC.

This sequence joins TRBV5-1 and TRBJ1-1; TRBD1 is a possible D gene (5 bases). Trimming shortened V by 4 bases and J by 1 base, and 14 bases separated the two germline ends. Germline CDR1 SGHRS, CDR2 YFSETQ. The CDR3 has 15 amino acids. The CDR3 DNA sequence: TGCGCCAGCAGCGCAAAAACCGGGGGGAACACTGAAGCTTTCTTT. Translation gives CASSAKTGGNTEAFF.

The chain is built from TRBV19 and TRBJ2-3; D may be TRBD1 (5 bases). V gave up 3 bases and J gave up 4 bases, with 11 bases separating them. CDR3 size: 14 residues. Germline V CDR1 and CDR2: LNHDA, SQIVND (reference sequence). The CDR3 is CASSMVQGPDTQYF. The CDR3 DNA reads TGTGCCAGTAGTATGGTTCAGGGCCCAGATACGCAGTATTTT.

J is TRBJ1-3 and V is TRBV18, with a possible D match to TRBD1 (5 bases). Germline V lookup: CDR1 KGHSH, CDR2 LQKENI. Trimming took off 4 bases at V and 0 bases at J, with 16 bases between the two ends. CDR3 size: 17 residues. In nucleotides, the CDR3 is TGTGCCAGCTCACGTATCAGGGTCCCTACCTCTGGAAACACCATATATTTT. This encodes CASSRIRVPTSGNTIYF.

The CDR3 DNA is TGCGCCAGCAGCCACAGGCAGAACACTGAAGCTTTCTTT. Protein sequence: CASSHRQNTEAFF. J is TRBJ1-1 and V is TRBV5-1; D perhaps matches TRBD1 (5 bases). V lost 4 bases and J lost 1, with 8 bases in between. From germline, CDR1 is SGHRS and CDR2 YFSETQ. This CDR3 is 13 amino acids long.

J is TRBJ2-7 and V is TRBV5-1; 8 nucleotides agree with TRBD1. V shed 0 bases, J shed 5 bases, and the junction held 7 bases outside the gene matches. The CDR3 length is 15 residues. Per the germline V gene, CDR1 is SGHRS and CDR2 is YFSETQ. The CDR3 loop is CASSLAQVRGHEQYF. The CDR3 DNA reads TGCGCCAGCAGCTTGGCCCAGGTCAGGGGGCACGAGCAGTACTTC.

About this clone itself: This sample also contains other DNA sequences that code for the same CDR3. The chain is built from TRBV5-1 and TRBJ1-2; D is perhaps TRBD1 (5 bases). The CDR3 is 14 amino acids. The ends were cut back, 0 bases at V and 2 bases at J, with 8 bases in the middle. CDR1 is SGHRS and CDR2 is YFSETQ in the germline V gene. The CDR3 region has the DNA TGCGCCAGCAGCTTGGTTCCAGGGAACTATGGCTACACCTTC. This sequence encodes CASSLVPGNYGYTF.

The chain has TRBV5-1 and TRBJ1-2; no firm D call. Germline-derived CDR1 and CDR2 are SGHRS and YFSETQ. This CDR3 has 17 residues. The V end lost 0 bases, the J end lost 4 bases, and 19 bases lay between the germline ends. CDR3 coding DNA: TGCGCCAGCAGCTTGGACCCACCGATCGGACTGAGCTATGGCTACACCTTC. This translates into CASSLDPPIGLSYGYTF.

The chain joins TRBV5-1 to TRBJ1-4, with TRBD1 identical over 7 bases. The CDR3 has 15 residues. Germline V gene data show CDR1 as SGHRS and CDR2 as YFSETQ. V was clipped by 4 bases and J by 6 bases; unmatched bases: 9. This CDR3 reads CASSPLGTAHEKLFF. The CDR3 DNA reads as TGCGCCAGCAGCCCATTGGGGACAGCCCATGAAAAACTGTTTTTT.

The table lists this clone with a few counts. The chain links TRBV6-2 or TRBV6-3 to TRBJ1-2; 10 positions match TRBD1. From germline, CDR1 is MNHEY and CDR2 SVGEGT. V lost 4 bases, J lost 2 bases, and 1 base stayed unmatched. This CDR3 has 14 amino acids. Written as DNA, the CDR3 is TGTGCCAGCAGTTGGGGACAGGGGAACTATGGCTACACCTTC. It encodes CASSWGQGNYGYTF.

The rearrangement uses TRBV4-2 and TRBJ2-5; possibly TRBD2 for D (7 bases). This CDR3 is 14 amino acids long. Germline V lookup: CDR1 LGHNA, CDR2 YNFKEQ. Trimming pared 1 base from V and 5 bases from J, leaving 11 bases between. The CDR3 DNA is TGTGCCAGCAGCCAAGGGGGGGGCAGGGAGACCCAGTACTTC. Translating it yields CASSQGGGRETQYF.

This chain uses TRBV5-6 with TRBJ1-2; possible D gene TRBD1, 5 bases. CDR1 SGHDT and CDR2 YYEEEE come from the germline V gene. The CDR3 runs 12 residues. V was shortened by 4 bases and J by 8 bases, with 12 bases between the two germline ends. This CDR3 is CASSHRREGYTF. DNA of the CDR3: TGTGCCAGCAGCCATCGCAGGGAAGGCTACACCTTC.

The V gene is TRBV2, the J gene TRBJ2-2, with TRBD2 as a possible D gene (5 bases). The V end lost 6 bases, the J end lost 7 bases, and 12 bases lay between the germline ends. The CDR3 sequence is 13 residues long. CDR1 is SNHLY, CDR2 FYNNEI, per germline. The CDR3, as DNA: TGTGCCAGCAGGGAGGACGGATACGGGGAGCTGTTTTTT. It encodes CASREDGYGELFF.

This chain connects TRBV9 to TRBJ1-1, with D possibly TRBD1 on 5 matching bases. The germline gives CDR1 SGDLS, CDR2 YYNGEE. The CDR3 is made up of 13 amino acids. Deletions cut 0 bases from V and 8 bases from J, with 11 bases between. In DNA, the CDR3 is TGTGCCAGCAGCGTAGAAATCGGGGGGGAAGCTTTCTTT. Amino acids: CASSVEIGGEAFF.

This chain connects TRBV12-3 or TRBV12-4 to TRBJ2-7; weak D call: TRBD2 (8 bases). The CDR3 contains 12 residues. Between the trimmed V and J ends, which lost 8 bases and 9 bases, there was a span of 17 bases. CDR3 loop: CASAGGHRGQYF. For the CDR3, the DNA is TGTGCCAGCGCGGGGGGACACAGGGGGCAGTACTTC.

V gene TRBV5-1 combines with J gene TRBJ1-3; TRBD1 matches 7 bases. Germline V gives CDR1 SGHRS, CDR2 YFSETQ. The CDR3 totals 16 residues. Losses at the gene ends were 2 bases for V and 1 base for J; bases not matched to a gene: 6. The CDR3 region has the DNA TGCGCCAGCAGCTTTGGGTCAGGGGGTTCTGGAAACACCATATATTTT. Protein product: CASSFGSGGSGNTIYF.

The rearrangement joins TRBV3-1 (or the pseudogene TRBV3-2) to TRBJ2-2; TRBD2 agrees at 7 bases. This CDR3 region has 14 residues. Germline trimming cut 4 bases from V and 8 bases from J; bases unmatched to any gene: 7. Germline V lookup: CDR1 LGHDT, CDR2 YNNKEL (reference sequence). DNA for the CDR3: TGTGCCAGCAGCCGTCTAGCGGATTTGGGGGAGCTGTTTTTT. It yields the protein CASSRLADLGELFF.